This T cell receptor beta chain emerged from a study of T cell clonotyping in hematopoietic cell transplantation. Study-wide results and limits: Recipient TCR diversity dropped after transplant; expanded clonotypes rose from day 30 to 180. Without cell sorting, CD4 versus CD8 contributions remain unresolved.

The CDR3 spans 14 residues. The germline CDR1 and CDR2 sequences are PRHDT and FYEKMQ (reference sequence). Trimming shortened V by 4 bases and J by 7 bases, and 17 bases separated the two germline ends. Sequenced by immunoSEQ multiplex PCR; TCRdb stores in-frame clones only, minus some. The data show tens of thousands of clones, with roughly 92% seen just once and 0.7% to 0.95% held by the top ten. To note about this clone: Its matching antigen is unknown.

The material sequenced was peripheral blood mononuclear cells. The receptor was isolated from a woman aged 45-65 years in good health. Some clones in this sample may be carry-over from other donors' samples. This chain uses TRBV13 with TRBJ2-7; D is ambiguous. CDR3 nucleotide sequence: TGTGCCAGCAGCTCGGACGGGCTGAATGGGGAGCAGTACTTC. Its protein is CASSSDGLNGEQYF.